This is a list of T cell receptor beta chains from one sample in a study of beta chain features in type 1 diabetes. Data came from immunoSEQ multiplex PCR; TCRdb stores just in-frame clones and leaves some out. The data contain 550,000 to 850,000 clones, around an eighth of them singletons. The sequenced sample was naive CD4+ T cells from blood. These receptors came from a man aged 18 to 29 with type 1 diabetes. The CDR3 runs from the conserved cysteine through the conserved F or W. Fields, in order: J gene, D gene, clone size, V gene, CDR3 DNA, CDR3 protein. D genes are given only for firm matches. Not every row has a clone size; where given, it reads once, few, many or a size class.

>TRBJ2-6|-|many|TRBV11-2
TGTGCCAGCAGCGCGCGGCGGGCCAACGTCCTGACTTTC
CASSARRANVLTF
>TRBJ1-2|-|-|TRBV4-1
TGCGCCAGCAGCCAAGATGCAGTGTGGGGTGGCTACACCTTC
CASSQDAVWGGYTF
>TRBJ1-5|TRBD1|-|TRBV30
TGTGCCTGGGCACAGGGGACCCTTAATCAGCCCCAGCATTTT
CAWAQGTLNQPQHF
>TRBJ2-7|-|few|TRBV28
TGTGCCAGCAGTTTCCCTCCTTCCTACGAGCAGTACTTC
CASSFPPSYEQYF
>TRBJ1-1|TRBD1|-|TRBV27
TGTGCCAGCAGTCCCGGGACAGCCATGAACACTGAAGCTTTCTTT
CASSPGTAMNTEAFF
>TRBJ1-2|-|few|TRBV20-1
TGCAGTGCCCCCGCGGTCTATGGCTACACCTTC
CSAPAVYGYTF
>TRBJ2-3|-|few|TRBV6-5
TGTGCCAGCAGTTATGACTACGCCGGGGGCACAGATACGCAGTATTTT
CASSYDYAGGTDTQYF
>TRBJ2-5|-|-|TRBV7-2
TGTGCCAGCAGCTCGCCGGGAATGATAGAGACCCAGTACTTC
CASSSPGMIETQYF
>TRBJ2-3|-|few|TRBV10-3
TGTGCCAACAGCCGGGGGGCTAGCACAGATACGCAGTATTTT
CANSRGASTDTQYF
>TRBJ2-5|TRBD2|few|TRBV5-1
TGCGCCAGCAGCTTGGTTACTAGCGGGGGGCCGGAGACCCAGTACTTC
CASSLVTSGGPETQYF
>TRBJ1-1|-|-|TRBV7-2
TGTGCCAGCAGCCCAATTACAGGGATGAACACTGAAGCTTTCTTT
CASSPITGMNTEAFF
>TRBJ1-4|TRBD1|-|TRBV5-1
TGCGCCAGCAGCCAGGGACAGATTAATGAAAAACTGTTTTTT
CASSQGQINEKLFF
>TRBJ1-2|-|few|TRBV2
TGTGCCAGCAGCCCTAACTATGGCTACACCTTC
CASSPNYGYTF
>TRBJ2-1|TRBD2|few|TRBV18
TGTGCCAGCTCGCTTACTAGCGGGGGGACCTACAATGAGCAGTTCTTC
CASSLTSGGTYNEQFF
>TRBJ2-6|TRBD1|few|TRBV19
TGTGCCAGTGCACCGGGACAGAAACTGTCCAACTCTGGGGCCAACGTCCTGACTTTC
CASAPGQKLSNSGANVLTF
>TRBJ1-1|TRBD1|-|TRBV7-3
TGTGCCAGCAGCTTAACGTTGACAGGGGGCGAAGCTTTCTTT
CASSLTLTGGEAFF
>TRBJ2-1|-|-|TRBV6-5
TGTGCCAGCAAGCAGGTCTCCTACAATGAGCAGTTCTTC
CASKQVSYNEQFF
>TRBJ1-1|-|few|TRBV7-3
TGTGCCAGCAGCTTAACAAGACAGGACATGAACACTGAAGCTTTCTTT
CASSLTRQDMNTEAFF
>TRBJ2-7|-|few|TRBV7-9
TGTGCCAGCAGCTTACAAGACGACTCCTACGAGCAGTACTTC
CASSLQDDSYEQYF
>TRBJ2-7|-|few|TRBV28
TGTGCCAGCAGTTTATTATACCACGAGCAGTACTTC
CASSLLYHEQYF
>TRBJ2-1|TRBD2|few|TRBV9
TGTGCCAGCAGCGTAGGCAGCGGGGGTGGGAGCGATGAGCAGTTCTTC
CASSVGSGGGSDEQFF
>TRBJ2-5|-|-|TRBV19
TGTGCCAGTGGAGAACAGGGTCAAGAGACCCAGTACTTC
CASGEQGQETQYF
>TRBJ2-7|TRBD1|-|TRBV27
TGTGCCAGCAGGGCGGGACAGGGTATTTCCTACGAGCAGTACTTC
CASRAGQGISYEQYF
>TRBJ2-5|-|few|TRBV11-3
TGTGCCAGCAGCCCCCAGGGCGGGGAGACCCAGTACTTC
CASSPQGGETQYF
>TRBJ2-3|TRBD2|few|TRBV6-5
TGTGCCAGCAGTTACTCGGGGGGGGGCACAGATACGCAGTATTTT
CASSYSGGGTDTQYF
>TRBJ2-7|-|few|TRBV19
TGTGCCAGTACCGCACGTGGTGGCGAGCAGTACTTC
CASTARGGEQYF
>TRBJ2-3|-|-|TRBV27
TGTGCCAGCAGTTTCCTCGGACAGCCCACAGATACGCAGTATTTT
CASSFLGQPTDTQYF
>TRBJ2-2|-|-|TRBV18
TGTGCCAGCTCACCACCGTACGGGGGACAGCCGAACACCGGGGAGCTGTTTTTT
CASSPPYGGQPNTGELFF
>TRBJ1-2|-|-|TRBV2
TGTGCCAGCAGTGAACGCACCGAGGGAGGCTACACCTTC
CASSERTEGGYTF
>TRBJ1-4|-|-|TRBV9
TGTGCCAGCAGCTCCGGGACCTCTAATGAAAAACTGTTTTTT
CASSSGTSNEKLFF
>TRBJ2-1|-|-|TRBV9
TGTGCCAGCAGCGTAGGGATTAGCTCTAATGAGCAGTTCTTC
CASSVGISSNEQFF
>TRBJ2-1|TRBD1|few|TRBV11-2
TGTGCCAGCAGCTTATCCGGGACAGGGGTATTCGATGAGCAGTTCTTC
CASSLSGTGVFDEQFF
>TRBJ2-2|TRBD1|-|TRBV13
TGTGCCAGCACTGGGACAGGGGCCCCCACCGGGGAGCTGTTTTTT
CASTGTGAPTGELFF
>TRBJ2-5|-|-|TRBV11-2
TGTGCCAGCAGCTTAGATCGCTCGGTGGAGACCCAGTACTTC
CASSLDRSVETQYF
>TRBJ1-1|-|few|TRBV5-1
TGCGCCAGCAGGATGAACACTGAAGCTTTCTTT
CASRMNTEAFF
>TRBJ2-5|-|few|TRBV11-3
TGTGCCAGCAGCCCAACCCAAGAGACCCAGTACTTC
CASSPTQETQYF
>TRBJ2-2|TRBD1|-|TRBV30
TGTGCCTGGGGACAGGGAATAATAACCGGGGAGCTGTTTTTT
CAWGQGIITGELFF